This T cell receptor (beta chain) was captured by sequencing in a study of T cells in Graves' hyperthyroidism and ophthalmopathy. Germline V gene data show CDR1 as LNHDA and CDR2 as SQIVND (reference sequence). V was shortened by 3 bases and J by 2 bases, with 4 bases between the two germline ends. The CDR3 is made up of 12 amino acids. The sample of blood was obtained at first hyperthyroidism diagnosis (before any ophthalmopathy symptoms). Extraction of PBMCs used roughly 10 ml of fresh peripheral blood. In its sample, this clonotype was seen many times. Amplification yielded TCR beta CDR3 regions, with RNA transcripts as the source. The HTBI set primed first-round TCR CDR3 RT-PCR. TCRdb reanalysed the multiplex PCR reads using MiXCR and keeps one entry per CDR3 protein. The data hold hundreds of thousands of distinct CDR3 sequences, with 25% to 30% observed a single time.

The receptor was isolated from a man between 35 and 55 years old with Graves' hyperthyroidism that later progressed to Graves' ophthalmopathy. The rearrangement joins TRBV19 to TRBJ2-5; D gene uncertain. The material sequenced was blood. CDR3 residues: CASSMEQETQYF. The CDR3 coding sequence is TGTGCCAGTAGTATGGAACAAGAGACCCAGTACTTC.